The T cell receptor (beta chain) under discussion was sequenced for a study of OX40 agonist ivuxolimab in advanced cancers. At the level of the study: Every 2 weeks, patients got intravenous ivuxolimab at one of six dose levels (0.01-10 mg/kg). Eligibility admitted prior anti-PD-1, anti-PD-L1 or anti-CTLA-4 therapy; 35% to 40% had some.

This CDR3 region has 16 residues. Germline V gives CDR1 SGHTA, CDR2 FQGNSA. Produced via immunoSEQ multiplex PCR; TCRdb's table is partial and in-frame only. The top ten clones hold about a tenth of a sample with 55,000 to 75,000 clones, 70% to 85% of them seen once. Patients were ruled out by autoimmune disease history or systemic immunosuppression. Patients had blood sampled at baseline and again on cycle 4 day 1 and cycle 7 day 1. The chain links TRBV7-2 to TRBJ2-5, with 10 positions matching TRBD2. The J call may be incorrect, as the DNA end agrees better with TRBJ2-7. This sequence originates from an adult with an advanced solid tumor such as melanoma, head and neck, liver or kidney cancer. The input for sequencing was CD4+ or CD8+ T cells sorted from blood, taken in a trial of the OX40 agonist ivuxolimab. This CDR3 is CASSFPRTSGKYEQYF. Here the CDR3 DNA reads TGTGCCAGCAGCTTCCCCCGAACTAGCGGGAAATACGAGCAGTACTTC.